This TCR beta chain was captured by sequencing in a study of T cell repertoires in cytomegalovirus infection (dated by TCRdb to the late 2010s). Study-level background: Peptide stimulations targeted recently identified HLA-C-restricted CMV epitopes, whose presentation resists viral immunomodulation, together with well-studied HLA-B-restricted epitopes. The HLA type of each donor mattered for the analysis, because public TCR beta signatures pointed to carriage of CMV infection along with the matching HLA type. Overall study outcomes, separate from this receptor: The ex vivo response was dominated by HLA-C-restricted CMV-specific TCR beta clonotypes, which also provided the single most frequent clonotype in two of eight donors. In both this cohort and an independent cohort of some 350 donors, the cumulative frequency of public TCR beta family members distinguished carriers of CMV infection plus the relevant HLA type.

In the paper's terms, the treatment or condition label means: in vitro stimulation with specific CMV peptide epitopes to enrich CMV-specific T cells. The cysteine opens and the phenylalanine closes a CDR3 of 11 amino acids. Kept here is only the CDR3 DNA, which spans 33 bases and is read in frame from base 1. The V end loses 7 bases and the J end loses 3 bases, and a stretch of 7 bases separates them. The CDR1 and CDR2 encoded by the germline V gene are MNHEY and SVGEGT. The reads were generated on an Illumina HiSeq 1500. TCRdb ran its own pipeline on the public reads, namely fastp trimming at Q25 and MiXCR clone calling, and kept in-frame beta chains. When rows share a CDR3 protein, they turn into one entry using the most common DNA and genes. Within this sample are 65,000 to 85,000 distinct CDR3 sequences, with roughly 28% of them counted one time only. The ten biggest clones cover roughly three fifths of the sample.

This clonotype was observed a few times. Its antigen remains unidentified. No per-base quality is available; no much larger clone lies one base away. The chain is made from TRBV6-2 or TRBV6-3 and TRBJ2-7, with no D gene named confidently. The origin of this receptor is a human donor in good health (CMV status not recorded). Some clones in this sample may be carry-over from other donors' samples. The sequences come from CD8+ T cells from cultured PBMCs, collected from culture after CMV antigen stimulation. The nucleotide sequence is TGTGCCAGCACTTGGGGCTACGAGCAGTACTTC. Translated, it reads CASTWGYEQYF.